This TCR beta chain was observed in a study of human T cells and chemical hapten exposure. Study context: Sensitization involved placing 2% DPC onto an approximately 2 cm by approximately 2 cm region of upper inner arm skin. The study's findings and limits: Patch test score rose with PT1 expanded TCR count, significant at thresholds 8, 16 and 32, not 4.

Library preparation tagged each individual cDNA molecule with a unique molecular identifier. Each CDR3 protein is one row after TCRdb ran MiXCR on the RACE reads. Among 180,000 or so distinct CDR3 sequences, more than 20% were seen once, and the ten largest hold about 6.7%. As for this clonotype: The antigen is undetermined.

Trimming stripped 6 bases from V and 0 bases from J, with 17 bases between. Germline V lookup: CDR1 DFQATT, CDR2 SNEGSKA (reference sequence). This CDR3 comprises 15 residues. Time point denoted: patch test 1, 2 weeks after DPC sensitization. The treatment here: therapeutic diphenylcyclopropenone sensitization with weekly scalp DPC. The chain has TRBV20-1 and TRBJ1-1; D might be TRBD1 (5 bases). Sequenced material: whole blood, taken in connection with sensitization to the hapten diphenylcyclopropenone (DPC). This TCR derives from a woman in her fifties or sixties with alopecia areata. Some clones in this sample may be carry-over from other donors' samples. CDR3 sequence reads: CSATLYGGMNTEAFF. The CDR3, as DNA: TGCAGTGCCACTTTGTATGGGGGAATGAACACTGAAGCTTTCTTT.